This paragraph reports one T cell receptor (beta chain). The antigen is undetermined. The V gene's germline CDR1 is SEHNR and CDR2 FQNEAQ (reference sequence). CDR3 length: 14 residues. The data belong to a study of CXCR3-negative and CXCR3-positive naive CD8 T cells. Study-wide results and caveats: Diversity in memory CD8+ cells fell much lower than the comparably high levels seen in both naive subsets. Similar TRBV-TRBJ usage was seen in naive cells (both CXCR3-negative and CXCR3-positive), but memory cells differed. Compared with CXCR3-negative naive cells, CXCR3-positive naive cells showed more hydrophobic TRB CDR3s.

Each TRB cDNA library was prepared by 5' RACE (with UMI labels). From the 5' RACE reads, TCRdb lists one entry per CDR3 protein and no DNA. The table for this sample gives over 100,000 distinct CDR3 sequences. Per CD8+ T cell subset, triplicate sorts of 300,000 cells each were done. Cells classed as naive CD8+ T cells were CD45RO-CCR7+CD27+CD95-. This sequence was found in a human donor in good health. Some clones in this sample may be carry-over from other donors' samples. The sequenced material came from naive CXCR3+ CD8+ T cells from blood. Subset in this sample: CD45RO-CCR7+CD27+CD95- naive CD8+ T cells expressing CXCR3 (TNR3+). The rearrangement links TRBV7-9 to TRBJ2-5. The CDR3 region is CASSLIQARETQYF.